This is a list of T cell receptor beta chains from one sample in a study of identical twins. A single record per CDR3 protein comes from TCRdb applying MiXCR to the 5' RACE reads. Of 700,000 to 950,000 distinct CDR3 sequences listed, approximately 13% are singletons. These data also featured in a second study, about yellow fever vaccine responses in identical twins.

The material sequenced was PBMCs. These receptors came from a woman aged 18-29 years in good health. Each CDR3 is given with its conserved first and last residue. The D gene is left open where the match is weak. Not all rows give a size; the values are once, few, many and, for expanded clones, a class.

TRBD2 | TRBJ2-3 | TRBV28 | many | CASSPTRPSGFTDTQYF | TGTGCCAGCAGTCCGACCAGGCCTAGCGGGTTCACAGATACGCAGTATTTT
TRBD1 | TRBJ2-3 | TRBV29-1 | NA | CSVGQGAGTQYF | TGCAGCGTTGGGCAGGGGGCTGGTACGCAGTATTTT
NA | TRBJ2-1 | TRBV7-2 | few | CASSMRTLQFF | TGTGCCAGCAGCATGAGGACCTTACAGTTCTTC
NA | TRBJ2-1 | TRBV18 | NA | CASSSPLSRRQFF | TGTGCCAGCTCATCCCCCCTGAGTAGAAGGCAGTTCTTC
NA | TRBJ2-7 | TRBV12-3/TRBV12-4 | NA | CASSPGNRVYEQYF | TGTGCCAGCAGCCCCGGGAACAGGGTCTACGAGCAGTACTTC
NA | TRBJ1-1 | TRBV7-9 | few | CASTPGGDGTEAFF | TGTGCCAGCACCCCAGGCGGGGATGGGACTGAAGCTTTCTTT
NA | TRBJ1-2 | TRBV5-1 | NA | CASSFGDGYGYTF | TGCGCCAGCAGCTTCGGGGACGGTTATGGCTACACCTTC
NA | TRBJ2-5 | TRBV10-3 | NA | CAIREPQQETQYF | TGTGCCATCAGGGAACCCCAACAAGAGACCCAGTACTTC
TRBD1 | TRBJ2-4 | TRBV6-1 | NA | CASSTGQGARAGPGYIQYF | TGTGCCAGCAGTACCGGACAGGGGGCAAGAGCGGGACCGGGTTACATTCAGTACTTC
NA | TRBJ1-1 | TRBV14 | many | CASSQARGGHEAFF | TGTGCCAGCAGCCAAGCGCGGGGGGGGCATGAAGCTTTCTTT
NA | TRBJ2-1 | TRBV6-6 | NA | CASSYDYNEQFF | TGTGCCAGCAGTTACGACTACAATGAGCAGTTCTTC
NA | TRBJ1-5 | TRBV20-1 | many | CSARDTRGNQPQHF | TGCAGTGCTAGAGATACCCGGGGCAATCAGCCCCAGCATTTT
TRBD2 | TRBJ2-1 | TRBV3-1 | many | CASSQREGRNEQFF | TGTGCCAGCAGCCAGCGGGAGGGCCGTAATGAGCAGTTCTTC
TRBD2 | TRBJ2-1 | TRBV28 | many | CASQSARVGGFFYNEQFF | TGTGCCAGCCAGTCTGCACGAGTGGGGGGGTTTTTCTACAATGAGCAGTTCTTC
NA | TRBJ2-1 | TRBV20-1 | NA | CSARTQDRYEQFF | TGCAGTGCTAGGACGCAGGATAGGTATGAGCAGTTCTTC
NA | TRBJ1-1 | TRBV29-1 | few | CSVTSTIVTEAFF | TGCAGCGTTACTTCAACGATTGTCACTGAAGCTTTCTTT
NA | TRBJ1-4 | TRBV4-1 | NA | CASSQGGYTGKLFF | TGCGCCAGCAGCCAGGGGGGGTACACGGGAAAACTGTTTTTT
TRBD2 | TRBJ2-5 | TRBV12-3/TRBV12-4 | few | CASTPAGGGVETQYF | TGTGCCAGCACCCCAGCGGGGGGCGGCGTAGAGACCCAGTACTTC
TRBD2 | TRBJ2-4 | TRBV2 | few | CASSGGLAGFIQYF | TGTGCCAGCAGTGGGGGACTAGCGGGCTTCATTCAGTACTTC
NA | TRBJ1-1 | TRBV15 | few | CATGWMNTEAFF | TGTGCCACCGGCTGGATGAACACTGAAGCTTTCTTT
TRBD2 | TRBJ2-7 | TRBV11-2 | NA | CASSISGRDHEQYF | TGTGCCAGCAGCATTAGCGGGAGGGACCACGAGCAGTACTTC
NA | TRBJ2-2 | TRBV5-6 | few | CASSWASSLSGELFF | TGTGCCAGCAGCTGGGCGTCATCCCTATCCGGGGAGCTGTTTTTT
NA | TRBJ2-1 | TRBV5-5 | NA | CASSLVPTGRSYNEQFF | TGTGCCAGCAGCTTGGTACCCACAGGGAGGTCCTACAATGAGCAGTTCTTC
TRBD1 | TRBJ1-6 | TRBV7-2 | few | CASSRGTGRNSPLHF | TGTGCCAGCAGCCGAGGGACAGGTCGAAATTCACCCCTCCACTTT
TRBD2 | TRBJ2-5 | TRBV5-1 | NA | CASSLERGNQETQYF | TGCGCCAGCAGCTTGGAGCGGGGGAACCAAGAGACCCAGTACTTC
NA | TRBJ1-1 | TRBV27 | once | CASSAGTLMNTEAFF | TGTGCCAGCAGTGCCGGGACACTGATGAACACTGAAGCTTTCTTT
NA | TRBJ1-1 | TRBV6-5 | NA | CASSYQGYGTEAFF | TGTGCCAGCAGTTATCAGGGGTATGGCACTGAAGCTTTCTTT
NA | TRBJ2-7 | TRBV20-1 | NA | CSAARRRGSDYEQYF | TGCAGTGCTGCGCGGCGGAGGGGGTCCGACTACGAGCAGTACTTC
NA | TRBJ2-7 | TRBV27 | NA | CASSSPGVEQYF | TGTGCCAGCAGTTCCCCCGGGGTCGAGCAGTACTTC
TRBD1 | TRBJ2-1 | TRBV24-1 | many | CATSDAGTGSGNEQFF | TGTGCCACCAGTGATGCCGGGACAGGGTCTGGGAATGAGCAGTTCTTC
TRBD2 | TRBJ2-5 | TRBV20-1 | few | CSATSGGSGETQYF | TGCAGTGCCACTAGCGGGGGGTCAGGGGAGACCCAGTACTTC
NA | TRBJ2-3 | TRBV20-1 | few | CSASVPDTQYF | TGCAGTGCTAGCGTTCCAGATACGCAGTATTTT
NA | TRBJ2-7 | TRBV15 | few | CATSRVAGAYEQYF | TGTGCCACCAGCAGAGTAGCCGGGGCCTACGAGCAGTACTTC
NA | TRBJ2-1 | TRBV28 | NA | CATELGLTYYEQFF | TGTGCCACCGAATTGGGACTTACCTATTATGAGCAGTTCTTC
NA | TRBJ1-5 | TRBV4-2 | NA | CASSLDGGNSNQPQHF | TGTGCCAGCAGCCTGGATGGGGGGAATAGCAATCAGCCCCAGCATTTT
NA | TRBJ2-5 | TRBV19 | few | CASSRPGKQETQYF | TGTGCCAGTAGTAGGCCAGGTAAACAAGAGACCCAGTACTTC
TRBD2 | TRBJ2-2 | TRBV4-1 | NA | CASRASRTSDESRELFF | TGCGCCAGCAGAGCAAGCAGGACTAGCGACGAATCGCGGGAGCTGTTTTTT
NA | TRBJ1-2 | TRBV14 | NA | CASSQAAGVDYGYTF | TGTGCCAGCAGCCAAGCGGCAGGGGTAGACTATGGCTACACCTTC